The 14 T cell receptor beta chains presented below share a single source sample, sequenced in a study of OX40 agonist ivuxolimab in advanced cancers. Method: immunoSEQ multiplex PCR; TCRdb's copy keeps in-frame clones and lacks some. The data show tens of thousands of clones, roughly 80% seen once. The specimen was CD4+ or CD8+ T cells sorted from blood, collected in a trial of the OX40 agonist ivuxolimab. These receptors all stem from an adult with an advanced solid tumor such as melanoma, head and neck, liver or kidney cancer.

The V gene is TRBV4-2, the J gene TRBJ2-7, with 10 bases fitting TRBD1. This CDR3 has 16 residues. Per germline, CDR1 LGHNA and CDR2 YNFKEQ. The V and J ends lost 3 bases and 5 bases, in that order; junction bases with no gene match: 10. CDR3 loop: CASSHPPGQGNDEQYF. The CDR3 DNA reads TGTGCCAGCAGCCATCCCCCGGGACAGGGGAACGACGAGCAGTACTTC.

This chain joins TRBV5-5 and TRBJ1-4; D is unresolved. The CDR3 covers 13 residues. Germline CDR1 reads SGHKS; CDR2 reads YYEKEE (reference sequence). Trimming took 3 bases from V and 7 from J, leaving 10 bases between them. Here the CDR3 DNA reads TGTGCCAGCAGCTCGCAGGATAGTGAAAAACTGTTTTTT. Protein sequence: CASSSQDSEKLFF.

The chain is built from TRBV7-2 and TRBJ2-7; D is possibly TRBD1 or TRBD2 (5 bases each). V was pared by 4 bases and J by 3 bases, with 16 bases between. The CDR3 spans 15 residues. Germline V gene lookup returns CDR1 SGHTA and CDR2 FQGNSA. The CDR3, as DNA: TGTGCCAGCAGCTGGGACGGGACGGGTTACTACGAGCAGTACTTC. Protein: CASSWDGTGYYEQYF.

The V and J genes are TRBV27 and TRBJ2-2, with TRBD1 identical over 7 bases. The CDR3 loop spans 16 amino acids. Germline CDR1 MNHEY, CDR2 SMNVEV (reference sequence). V lost 7 bases, J lost 2 bases, and 10 bases stayed unmatched. CDR3 sequence (DNA): TGTGCCAGCACCTTAACGGGGACAGCTAACACCGGGGAGCTGTTTTTT. Translation: CASTLTGTANTGELFF.

About this clone itself: The junction departs from the called germline gene at one end, perhaps through a read error. This chain joins TRBV10-3 and TRBJ1-2; D ambiguous. Per germline, CDR1 ENHRY and CDR2 SYGVKD. This CDR3 is built from 14 residues. DNA of the CDR3: TGTGCCATCAGCGAGTCGGGTCATAACTATGGCTACACCTTC. Residues: CAISESGHNYGYTF.

This chain links TRBV19 with TRBJ2-5; weak D call: TRBD1 (6 bases). Germline CDR1 is LNHDA and CDR2 is SQIVND (reference sequence). This CDR3 contains 13 residues. The V end was cut by 4 bases, the J end by 4 bases, with 10 bases between. The CDR3 loop reads CASSTWGRETQYF. In DNA, the CDR3 is TGTGCCAGTAGTACTTGGGGGCGAGAGACCCAGTACTTC.

The V and J genes are TRBV4-3 and TRBJ2-5; the D gene could be TRBD1 or TRBD2 (5 bases each). Germline V gene lookup returns CDR1 LGHNA and CDR2 YSLEER. Trimming removed 1 base at V and 4 bases at J, with 10 bases between. This CDR3 has 14 amino acids. This chain's CDR3 is CASSQARGIETQYF. The DNA of the CDR3 is TGCGCCAGCAGCCAAGCGAGGGGCATAGAGACCCAGTACTTC.

The chain recombines TRBV28 with TRBJ2-1; 7 positions match TRBD2. Germline trimming cut 2 bases from V and 9 bases from J; bases unmatched to any gene: 4. The CDR3 spans 13 residues. Per the germline V gene, CDR1 is MDHEN and CDR2 is SYDVKM. The DNA of the CDR3 is TGTGCCAGCAGTTTAGGGAGGGTGGGTGAGCAGTTCTTC. This sequence encodes CASSLGRVGEQFF. Looking up the rest from reference TRBV28 and TRBJ2-1 gives the full variable domain: DVKVTQSSRYLVKRTGEKVFLECVQDMDHENMFWYRQDPGLGLRLIYFSYDVKMKEKGDIPEGYSVSREKKERFSLILESASTNQTSMYLCASSLGRVGEQFFGPGTRLTVL.

The genes are TRBV5-1 and TRBJ2-1; 10 nucleotides agree with TRBD2. The V gene's germline CDR1 is SGHRS and CDR2 YFSETQ. With 5 bases clipped from V and 7 bases from J, the junction kept 6 bases outside the gene matches. The CDR3 loop spans 14 amino acids. CDR3 coding DNA: TGCGCCAGCAGTACTAGCGGGGTTAGTAATGAGCAGTTCTTC. Protein: CASSTSGVSNEQFF.

There are a few counts of this clone. The genes are TRBV25-1 and TRBJ1-2; TRBD1 might be the D (5 bases). V was shortened by 1 base and J by 4 bases, with 10 bases between the two germline ends. This CDR3 spans 14 amino acids. Germline CDR1 and CDR2: MGHDK and SYGVNS. The CDR3 DNA follows: TGTGCCAGCAGTGAATCGGGGGGGGGCTATGGCTACACCTTC. It yields the protein CASSESGGGYGYTF.

This clone has just a few counts. The chain employs TRBV18 and TRBJ1-1, with D unclear. The germline V and J ends were trimmed by 1 base and 1 base, with 4 bases remaining between them. The germline gives CDR1 KGHSH, CDR2 LQKENI. The CDR3 is 13 amino acids. The CDR3 sequence is CASSPQENTEAFF. The CDR3 region has the DNA TGTGCCAGCTCACCACAGGAGAACACTGAAGCTTTCTTT.

The chain couples TRBV6-1 to TRBJ1-1; 7 nucleotides line up with TRBD1. This CDR3 has 15 amino acids. With V trimmed by 5 bases and J by 0 bases, 6 bases remained unmatched. CDR1 MNHNS and CDR2 SASEGT come from the germline V gene. In DNA, the CDR3 is TGTGCCAGCAGTCGACAGGGACCCATGAACACTGAAGCTTTCTTT. As protein: CASSRQGPMNTEAFF.

This clone was detected only a few times. This chain uses TRBV19 with TRBJ1-3; D is ambiguous. The V end was cut by 1 base, the J end by 2 bases, with 18 bases between. The CDR3 has 18 amino acids. Germline loops: CDR1 LNHDA, CDR2 SQIVND (reference sequence). In DNA, the CDR3 is TGTGCCAGTAGTATAGGCTACGCCGTTTGGAGCGCTGGAAACACCATATATTTT. Translating gives CASSIGYAVWSAGNTIYF.

The genes are TRBV11-1 and TRBJ2-3; D is unclear. The CDR3 runs 14 residues. Germline V gene lookup returns CDR1 SGHAT and CDR2 FQDESV (reference sequence). Trimming shortened V by 2 bases and J by 5 bases, and 11 bases separated the two germline ends. The CDR3 DNA reads as TGTGCCAGCAGCTTACCCCCCGAGAAAGATACGCAGTATTTT. This encodes CASSLPPEKDTQYF.